This TCR beta chain was sequenced in a study of shared clonotypes between healthy human individuals. The method was immunoSEQ multiplex PCR; TCRdb's version includes in-frame clones alone and lacks a portion of them. This sample has 110,000 or so clones; 55% to 80% occur once, and the top ten carry approximately 23%. Findings and caveats of the study: Across subsets, estimated richness was generally greater for naive than for memory populations.

Concerning this clone itself: What it recognizes is unknown.

CDR1 is SGDLS, CDR2 YYNGEE, per germline. V lost 3 bases and J 5 bases, leaving 17 bases between the germline ends. The CDR3 loop spans 16 amino acids. This receptor was obtained from a woman under 40 in good health. What was sequenced was memory CD8+ T cells sorted from blood. Specified subset: CD45RO+ cells pooled with CCR7-negative TemRA cells. This chain connects TRBV9 to TRBJ1-4; a possible D gene is TRBD1 (6 bases). The CDR3 coding sequence is TGTGCCAGCAGCGAACAGGGCTCGGACCCGAATGAAAAACTGTTTTTT. Translated: CASSEQGSDPNEKLFF.